The 9 T cell receptor beta chains below come from one sample, sequenced in a study of CD8 T cells in ankylosing spondylitis. Using its own MiXCR run on the 5' RACE reads, TCRdb lists one record per CDR3 protein. In the table there are approximately 260,000 distinct CDR3 sequences, about 9.1% of which are singletons. Sequenced sample: blood, either unsorted or a sorted T cell fraction (not recorded which). These receptors originate from a male donor with ankylosing spondylitis or in good health (not recorded which).

This clonotype was counted only a few times. This sequence joins TRBV20-1 and TRBJ1-3; D not resolved. CDR3 length: 13 amino acids. Between the trimmed V and J ends, which lost 7 bases and 0 bases, there was a span of 10 bases. Germline CDR1 reads DFQATT; CDR2 reads SNEGSKA (reference sequence). CDR3 DNA sequence: TGCAGTGTAGTTTCCAGCTCTGGAAACACCATATATTTT. Translating gives CSVVSSSGNTIYF.

The table lists this clonotype with many counts. The chain is built from TRBV3-1 and TRBJ1-2; possible D gene TRBD1, 5 bases. The germline V gene has CDR1 LGHDT and CDR2 YNNKEL (reference sequence). The V and J ends lost 1 base and 7 bases respectively, with 10 bases between them. CDR3 length: 13 amino acids. DNA of the CDR3: TGTGCCAGCAGCCAAGTTCGGGGACCTGGCTACACCTTC. Protein: CASSQVRGPGYTF.

This chain joins TRBV10-2 and TRBJ2-7; tentative D call: TRBD2 (6 bases). This CDR3 spans 15 amino acids. Between the trimmed V and J ends, which lost 2 bases and 4 bases, there was a span of 15 bases. The germline CDR1 and CDR2 sequences are WSHSY and SAAADI. The CDR3 DNA reads as TGCGCCAGCAGTGAGAAACAGGCCGGGGGATACGAGCAGTACTTC. Translation: CASSEKQAGGYEQYF.

This clonotype was seen at least ten times. The chain recombines TRBV12-3 or TRBV12-4 with TRBJ2-1, with 10 bases that match TRBD2. The CDR3 length is 13 residues. Trimming cost V 5 bases and J 9 bases; bases outside gene matches: 4. The CDR3 sequence is CASSPRTSGEQFF. Here the CDR3 DNA reads TGTGCCAGCAGTCCCCGGACTAGCGGTGAGCAGTTCTTC.

This clonotype was picked up many times. This rearrangement joins TRBV7-2 to TRBJ2-3; no clear D gene. The CDR3 covers 15 residues. Deletions cut 4 bases from V and 2 bases from J, with 13 bases between. Germline V gives CDR1 SGHTA, CDR2 FQGNSA. For the CDR3, the DNA is TGTGCCAGCAGCTCCCTCGGGCGGATCACAGATACGCAGTATTTT. Translated, it gives CASSSLGRITDTQYF.

This clonotype appeared many times. The chain has TRBV5-1 and TRBJ2-2; 7 bases align to TRBD1. Germline V gene data show CDR1 as SGHRS and CDR2 as YFSETQ. V gave up 0 bases and J gave up 1 base; unmatched junction bases: 12. CDR3 length equals 19 residues. CDR3 amino acids: CASSLVTGAVVGNTGELFF. The CDR3 nucleotides are TGCGCCAGCAGCTTGGTCACAGGGGCGGTCGTAGGGAACACCGGGGAGCTGTTTTTT.

The chain combines TRBV7-2 with TRBJ2-3; D perhaps matches TRBD1 (5 bases). Germline-derived CDR1 and CDR2 are SGHTA and FQGNSA. The CDR3 spans 12 residues. V shed 6 bases and J shed 4 bases, with 8 bases lying between them. The CDR3 sequence is CASRQAADTQYF. CDR3 in DNA: TGTGCCAGCAGACAGGCGGCAGATACGCAGTATTTT. Full variable domain (missing parts from reference TRBV7-2 and TRBJ2-3): GAGVSQSPSNKVTEKGKDVELRCDPISGHTALYWYRQSLGQGLEFLIYFQGNSAPDKSGLPSDRFSAERTGGSVSTLTIQRTQQEDSAVYLCASRQAADTQYFGPGTRLTVL.

This clonotype was seen repeatedly, ten times or more. The V and J genes are TRBV6-2 or TRBV6-3 and TRBJ2-7, with D possibly being TRBD1 or TRBD2 (5 bases each). Trimming cost V 2 bases and J 5 bases, with 22 bases left between them. The CDR3 is made up of 17 amino acids. The germline V gene has CDR1 MNHEY and CDR2 SVGEGT. The CDR3 here is CASSYGGSGTRFHEQYF. DNA of the CDR3: TGTGCCAGCAGTTACGGGGGATCGGGGACGCGATTTCACGAGCAGTACTTC.

This clonotype was picked up many times. This sequence joins TRBV5-1 and TRBJ2-3; D not resolved. The CDR3 extends over 15 amino acids. Germline V gene sequence: CDR1 SGHRS, CDR2 YFSETQ. Trimming removed 4 bases at V and 3 bases at J, with 15 bases between. The CDR3, as DNA: TGCGCCAGCAGCCCGTTCGGGTTTGGGACAGATACGCAGTATTTT. This sequence encodes CASSPFGFGTDTQYF.